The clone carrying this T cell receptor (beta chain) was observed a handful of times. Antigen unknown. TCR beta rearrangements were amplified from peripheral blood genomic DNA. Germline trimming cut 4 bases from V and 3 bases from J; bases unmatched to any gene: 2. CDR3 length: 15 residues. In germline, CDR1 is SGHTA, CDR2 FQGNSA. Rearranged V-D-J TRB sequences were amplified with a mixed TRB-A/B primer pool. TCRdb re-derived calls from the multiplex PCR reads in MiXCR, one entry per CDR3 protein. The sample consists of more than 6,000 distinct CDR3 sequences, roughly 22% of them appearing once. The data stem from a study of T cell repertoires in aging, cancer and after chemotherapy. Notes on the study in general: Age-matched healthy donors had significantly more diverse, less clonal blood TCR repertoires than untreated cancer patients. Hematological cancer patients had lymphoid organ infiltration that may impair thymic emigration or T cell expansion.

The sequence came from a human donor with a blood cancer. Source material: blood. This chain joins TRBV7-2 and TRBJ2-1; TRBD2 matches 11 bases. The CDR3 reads CASSSTSGSYNEQFF. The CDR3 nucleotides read TGTGCCAGCAGCTCCACTAGCGGGAGCTACAATGAGCAGTTCTTC. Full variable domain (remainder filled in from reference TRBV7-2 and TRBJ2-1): GAGVSQSPSNKVTEKGKDVELRCDPISGHTALYWYRQSLGQGLEFLIYFQGNSAPDKSGLPSDRFSAERTGGSVSTLTIQRTQQEDSAVYLCASSSTSGSYNEQFFGPGTRLTVL.